This T cell receptor (beta chain) was captured by sequencing in a study of OX40 agonist ivuxolimab in advanced cancers. Study at large: At doses from 0.01 to 10 mg/kg, patients were given intravenous ivuxolimab every 2 weeks. General observations from the study: Partial responders treated at 0.1-3.0 mg/kg exhibited clonal expansion among the lowest measured.

Points on this clone: Antigen unknown.

The V segment lost 3 bases and the J segment 3 bases; nucleotides outside the gene matches: 7. Looked up from germline, CDR1 is LNHDA and CDR2 is SQIVND (reference sequence). The CDR3 runs to 15 residues. Produced via immunoSEQ multiplex PCR; TCRdb's table is partial and in-frame only. In the table there are about 43,000 clones, 85% to 95% of which are singletons. Autoimmune disease history or systemic immunosuppression barred patients. This rearrangement joins TRBV19 to TRBJ1-2; TRBD1 aligns across 7 bases. The receptor was isolated from an adult with an advanced solid tumor such as melanoma, head and neck, liver or kidney cancer. Sequenced here: CD4+ or CD8+ T cells sorted from blood, sampled in a trial of the OX40 agonist ivuxolimab. For the CDR3, the DNA is TGTGCCAGTAGTATGGGGACAGCGGGGGACTATGGCTACACCTTC. This encodes CASSMGTAGDYGYTF.